This T cell receptor beta chain derives from a study of CD8+CD57+ T cells in acquired aplastic anemia. Template material for TCR beta VDJ and CDR3 profiling consisted of genomic DNA. From the reads, TCRdb called clonotypes with MiXCR, one entry per CDR3 protein. The repertoire holds approximately 98,000 distinct CDR3 sequences, with around 49% as singletons. This TCR was sampled from a human donor in good health, serving as a control. The material sequenced was sorted CD4+, CD8+, or CD8+CD57+ T cells (not recorded which) from PBMCs.

CDR3: CATSRDLEQPQHF. The CDR3 DNA sequence: TGTGCCACCAGCAGAGATCTAGAGCAGCCCCAGCATTTT. This sequence joins TRBV15 and TRBJ1-5; D ambiguous. Germline V lookup: CDR1 LNHNV, CDR2 YYDKDF (reference sequence). Trimming removed 0 bases at V and 7 bases at J, with 7 bases between. The CDR3 totals 13 residues.